The 8 T cell receptor beta chains below come from one sample, sequenced in a study of T cell responses to AZD1222 COVID-19 vaccine. Here immunoSEQ multiplex PCR was the method, and the copy in TCRdb shows in-frame clones only, minus some. This sample has about 110,000 clones, with roughly 90% found just once. The specimen was peripheral blood, collected 28 days after the second AZD1222 dose. These receptors came from an adult who received the AZD1222 COVID-19 vaccine.

The count of this clone is one. Relative to the germline gene, one junction end is altered; a read error may explain this. V usage is TRBV29-1 and J usage is TRBJ2-5; TRBD2 is a possible D gene (6 bases). The germline gives CDR1 SQVTM, CDR2 ANQGSEA. The CDR3 is 12 residues long. The CDR3 spells CSSRDSFLVLDF. The CDR3, as DNA: TGCAGCTCCCGGGACTCGTTTTTGGTTTTGGACTTC.

The chain uses TRBV29-1 and TRBJ1-2; D is possibly TRBD1 (6 bases). Trimming removed 1 base at V and 7 bases at J, with 10 bases between. The V gene's germline CDR1 is SQVTM and CDR2 ANQGSEA. This CDR3 spans 12 amino acids. The CDR3 protein is CSVEGRGSGYTF. The DNA of the CDR3 is TGCAGCGTTGAAGGCAGGGGAAGTGGCTACACCTTC.

The chain carries TRBV18 and TRBJ2-2; no clear D gene. Germline-derived CDR1 and CDR2 are KGHSH and LQKENI. The CDR3 has 13 residues. V lost 0 bases and J lost 4, with 3 bases in between. The CDR3 spells CASSPPTTGELFF. In DNA, the CDR3 is TGTGCCAGCTCACCACCGACCACCGGGGAGCTGTTTTTT.

This chain uses TRBV6-1 with TRBJ1-4, with no clear D. Trimming removed 2 bases at V and 11 bases at J, with 9 bases between. Per the germline V gene, CDR1 is MNHNS and CDR2 is SASEGT. The length of the CDR3 is 12 residues. The CDR3 region is CASSEWAQKLFF. Here the CDR3 DNA reads TGTGCCAGCAGTGAATGGGCTCAGAAACTGTTTTTT.

V is TRBV28 and J is TRBJ1-3; a weak D match, TRBD1 (5 bases). The CDR3 has 16 residues. The V end was cut by 6 bases, the J end by 4 bases, with 19 bases between. Germline CDR1 reads MDHEN; CDR2 reads SYDVKM. CDR3: CASSPDTGFAGNTIYF. Here the CDR3 DNA reads TGTGCCAGCAGCCCGGACACCGGCTTCGCCGGAAACACCATATATTTT.

This chain links TRBV27 with TRBJ1-4, with a weak D call TRBD1 (5 bases). Germline lookup yields CDR1 MNHEY and CDR2 SMNVEV (reference sequence). The CDR3 runs 14 residues. Trimming pared 6 bases from V and 7 bases from J, leaving 15 bases between. The chain's CDR3 is CASSPGSIPEKLFF. The DNA for the CDR3 is TGTGCCAGCAGCCCAGGGAGTATTCCTGAAAAACTGTTTTTT. Using reference TRBV27 and TRBJ1-4 for the parts outside the CDR3, the full variable domain is EAQVTQNPRYLITVTGKKLTVTCSQNMNHEYMSWYRQDPGLGLRQIYYSMNVEVTDKGDVPEGYKVSRKEKRNFPLILESPSPNQTSLYFCASSPGSIPEKLFFGSGTQLSVL.

A single count supports this clone. The rearrangement links TRBV4-2 to TRBJ2-5; 9 bases match TRBD2. This CDR3 is built from 17 residues. V gave up 6 bases and J gave up 1 base; unmatched junction bases: 12. The germline V gene has CDR1 LGHNA and CDR2 YNFKEQ. The DNA of the CDR3 is TGTGCCAGCAGACCGACTACCCTAGCGGGAATCCAAGAGACCCAGTACTTC. This codes for CASRPTTLAGIQETQYF.

CDR3: CASSQGSQPYNEQFF. In nucleotides, the CDR3 is TGTGCCAGCAGCCAAGGGAGCCAGCCCTACAATGAGCAGTTCTTC. The chain has TRBV4-2 and TRBJ2-1; no reliable D call. Trimming took off 1 base at V and 2 bases at J, with 9 bases between the two ends. Germline CDR1 is LGHNA and CDR2 is YNFKEQ. This CDR3 has 15 amino acids.